The 28 T cell receptor beta chains presented below share a single source sample, sequenced in a study of blood T cell repertoires in COVID-19. Clones were read by immunoSEQ multiplex PCR, and TCRdb kept only the in-frame ones, dropping some. The sample holds about 360,000 clones, around 90% seen once. Input material: peripheral blood. These receptors came from a human donor in a cohort sampled during active COVID-19.

A few counts support this clone. The chain carries TRBV6-1 and TRBJ2-5; 7 bases agree with TRBD1. With 1 base clipped from V and 4 bases from J, the junction kept 6 bases outside the gene matches. This CDR3 comprises 15 residues. The germline gives CDR1 MNHNS, CDR2 SASEGT. DNA of the CDR3: TGTGCCAGCAGTGAAGACAGGGGTATACGAGAGACCCAGTACTTC. As protein: CASSEDRGIRETQYF.

The V and J genes are TRBV30 and TRBJ1-1, with D hard to call. V lost 4 bases, J lost 1 base, and 10 bases lay in between. Germline CDR1 is GTSNPN and CDR2 is SVGIG (reference sequence). The CDR3 is 13 residues long. The CDR3 DNA sequence: TGTGCCTGGATGGGAGATAAGAACACTGAAGCTTTCTTT. Translation: CAWMGDKNTEAFF.

The chain is built from TRBV5-1 and TRBJ2-3; weak D call: TRBD2 (5 bases). The V and J ends lost 5 bases and 0 bases respectively, with 10 bases between them. CDR1 is SGHRS and CDR2 is YFSETQ in the germline V gene. The CDR3 runs 14 residues. CDR3 sequence reads: CASRRETSTDTQYF. The CDR3 DNA is TGCGCCAGCAGGAGGGAAACTAGCACAGATACGCAGTATTTT.

The rearrangement uses TRBV7-2 and TRBJ1-5; D not certain. The CDR3 has 14 residues. Trimming took off 5 bases at V and 7 bases at J, with 15 bases between the two ends. Germline V lookup: CDR1 SGHTA, CDR2 FQGNSA. The CDR3 reads CASSPGRAGQPQHF. The CDR3 DNA follows: TGTGCCAGCAGCCCGGGAAGGGCAGGACAGCCCCAGCATTTT.

The rearrangement links TRBV5-1 to TRBJ2-7, with 9 nucleotides matching TRBD2. The CDR3 is 16 residues long. With 4 bases clipped from V and 2 bases from J, the junction kept 10 bases outside the gene matches. Looked up from germline, CDR1 is SGHRS and CDR2 is YFSETQ. CDR3 in amino acids: CASSPPLAGIPYEQYF. In nucleotides, the CDR3 is TGCGCCAGCAGCCCCCCCCTAGCGGGAATACCCTACGAGCAGTACTTC. Looking up the rest from reference TRBV5-1 and TRBJ2-7 gives the full variable domain: KAGVTQTPRYLIKTRGQQVTLSCSPISGHRSVSWYQQTPGQGLQFLFEYFSETQRNKGNFPGRFSGRQFSNSRSEMNVSTLELGDSALYLCASSPPLAGIPYEQYFGPGTRLTVT.

This CDR3 is CASSGPRQGSYEQYF. The CDR3, as DNA: TGTGCCAGCAGTGGGCCCCGACAGGGCTCCTACGAGCAGTACTTC. The chain combines TRBV6-4 with TRBJ2-7; 7 nucleotides match TRBD1. The V gene's germline CDR1 is MRHNA and CDR2 SNTAGT. J lost 0 bases, V lost 4 bases, and 6 bases had no gene match. The CDR3 sequence is 15 residues long.

This clone occurred many times. The gene calls are TRBV6-1 and TRBJ2-6; D may be TRBD1 (5 bases). The CDR3 loop spans 15 amino acids. Trimming cost V 3 bases and J 0 bases, with 6 bases left between them. Germline V gene sequence: CDR1 MNHNS, CDR2 SASEGT. CDR3 protein: CASSEGPSGANVLTF. The CDR3 DNA follows: TGTGCCAGCAGTGAGGGGCCCTCTGGGGCCAACGTCCTGACTTTC.

V gene TRBV7-8 combines with J gene TRBJ1-1; perhaps TRBD1 as D (5 bases). V dropped 3 bases and J dropped 5 bases, with 13 bases sitting between them. Per the germline V gene, CDR1 is SGHVS and CDR2 is FQNEAQ. The CDR3 is 14 amino acids. The DNA of the CDR3 is TGTGCCAGCAGCTTGTCAGGGCTTTGGACTGAAGCTTTCTTT. Encoded protein: CASSLSGLWTEAFF.

This chain links TRBV5-5 with TRBJ1-4; 9 bases map to TRBD1. Trimming cost V 4 bases and J 7 bases; bases outside gene matches: 11. The germline V gene has CDR1 SGHKS and CDR2 YYEKEE (reference sequence). The CDR3 has 16 residues. The CDR3 bases are TGTGCCAGCAGCCCTACAACAGGGGGCGTTGGTGAAAAACTGTTTTTT. This gives the protein CASSPTTGGVGEKLFF.

The chain links TRBV2 to TRBJ1-3; D may be TRBD1 (5 bases). Germline V gene lookup returns CDR1 SNHLY and CDR2 FYNNEI. There are 11 residues in the CDR3. The ends were cut back, 7 bases at V and 9 bases at J, with 10 bases in the middle. CDR3 sequence (DNA): TGTGCCAGCACCGGAGGGGTCACCATATATTTT. It specifies CASTGGVTIYF. Full variable domain (remainder filled in from reference TRBV2 and TRBJ1-3): EPEVTQTPSHQVTQMGQEVILRCVPISNHLYFYWYRQILGQKVEFLVSFYNNEISEKSEIFDDQFSVERPDGSNFTLKIRSTKLEDSAMYFCASTGGVTIYFGEGSWLTVV.

DNA for the CDR3: TGTGCCAGCAGCCAAGCCCAGCGGGTGGAATCACCCCTCCACTTT. This gives the protein CASSQAQRVESPLHF. The rearrangement links TRBV4-2 to TRBJ1-6; D is ambiguous. V gave up 1 base and J gave up 10 bases, with 14 bases separating them. This CDR3 is 15 amino acids long. Germline V gene sequence: CDR1 LGHNA, CDR2 YNFKEQ.

Only a few counts were recorded for this clone. Other DNA sequences within the sample encode an identical CDR3. V and J are TRBV29-1 and TRBJ1-1; 8 bases match TRBD1. Germline CDR1 is SQVTM and CDR2 is ANQGSEA. The CDR3 totals 13 residues. The trim removed 4 bases at V and 5 bases at J, leaving 6 bases unmatched. The CDR3 coding sequence is TGCAGCGTTGGTGCAGGGGGCAATACTGAAGCTTTCTTT. This codes for CSVGAGGNTEAFF.

The rearrangement uses TRBV2 and TRBJ2-3; TRBD2 agrees at 16 bases. This CDR3 spans 16 amino acids. Per the germline V gene, CDR1 is SNHLY and CDR2 is FYNNEI. V lost 5 bases to trimming and J lost 8 bases; unmatched junction nucleotides: 7. CDR3 coding DNA: TGTGCCAGCAGTCCCGCGGGACTAGCGGGGGGGCGTACGCAGTATTTT. It encodes CASSPAGLAGGRTQYF.

The chain carries TRBV3-1 (or the pseudogene TRBV3-2) and TRBJ2-7; no clear D gene. V lost 2 bases and J 4 bases, leaving 12 bases between the germline ends. CDR3 length: 14 amino acids. Per germline, CDR1 LGHDT and CDR2 YNNKEL (reference sequence). CDR3 in amino acids: CASSQRVAPYEQYF. CDR3 sequence (DNA): TGTGCCAGCAGCCAACGGGTCGCCCCATACGAGCAGTACTTC.

The chain couples TRBV6-1 to TRBJ1-1; tentatively, D is TRBD1 (5 bases). The germline CDR1 and CDR2 sequences are MNHNS and SASEGT. CDR3 length: 13 residues. V lost 3 bases and J lost 11, with 16 bases in between. CDR3 sequence reads: CASSDGAEGRAFF. DNA for the CDR3: TGTGCCAGCAGTGATGGGGCAGAGGGGAGGGCTTTCTTT.

The J gene is TRBJ2-7, the V gene TRBV6-5; D might be TRBD1 (6 bases). CDR1 is MNHEY and CDR2 is SVGAGI in the germline V gene. Between the trimmed V and J ends, which lost 7 bases and 0 bases, there was a span of 13 bases. This CDR3 contains 14 residues. CDR3 loop: CASKPGHLSYEQYF. CDR3 DNA sequence: TGTGCCAGCAAACCGGGACACCTCTCCTACGAGCAGTACTTC.

The chain links TRBV5-6 to TRBJ1-1, with D uncertain. Germline V gene data show CDR1 as SGHDT and CDR2 as YYEEEE. V lost 4 bases and J lost 0, with 13 bases in between. CDR3 length: 15 residues. The CDR3 loop reads CASSPSTVMNTEAFF. Here the CDR3 DNA reads TGTGCCAGCAGCCCCTCAACAGTTATGAACACTGAAGCTTTCTTT.

The chain has TRBV9 and TRBJ2-2, with 7 bases aligning to TRBD1. This CDR3 is 17 amino acids long. The V gene's germline CDR1 is SGDLS and CDR2 YYNGEE. J gave up 1 base and V 4 bases, and 10 bases lay outside the gene matches. CDR3 in DNA: TGTGCCAGCAGCTCATCGTTCAGGACAGGGAACACCGGGGAGCTGTTTTTT. The encoded protein is CASSSSFRTGNTGELFF.

The rearrangement joins TRBV28 to TRBJ1-2; 8 nucleotides align to TRBD1. There are 15 residues in the CDR3. V lost 3 bases and J lost 1; bases outside the gene matches: 4. Germline CDR1 reads MDHEN; CDR2 reads SYDVKM. CDR3 DNA sequence: TGTGCCAGCAGTTTGCGAGACAGGGGTAACTATGGCTACACCTTC. As protein: CASSLRDRGNYGYTF.

The CDR3 sequence: CASIFSGGSDEQYF. CDR3 DNA sequence: TGTGCCAGCATATTCAGCGGGGGTTCCGACGAGCAGTACTTC. This chain links TRBV25-1 with TRBJ2-7; 8 bases map to TRBD2. CDR1 and CDR2 from the germline V gene are MGHDK and SYGVNS. The CDR3 consists of 14 residues. Unmatched junction bases numbered 10, after V lost 7 bases and J lost 5 bases.

This sequence joins TRBV5-4 and TRBJ1-1; 10 positions match TRBD1. Germline lookup yields CDR1 SGHNT and CDR2 YYREEE (reference sequence). J was trimmed by 5 bases and V by 4 bases; bases with no gene match: 11. The length of the CDR3 is 16 residues. The CDR3 bases are TGTGCCAGCAGCCCGGACAGGGGGAGAGCGGGGACTGAAGCTTTCTTT. Translation gives CASSPDRGRAGTEAFF.

The CDR3 coding sequence is TGTGCCAGCAGCTGGGGGATCGGACAGGGGGAATACGAGCAGTACTTC. This sequence encodes CASSWGIGQGEYEQYF. V and J are TRBV7-2 and TRBJ2-7, with 10 bases lining up with TRBD1. With V trimmed by 4 bases and J by 4 bases, 10 bases remained unmatched. The CDR3 is 16 residues long. The germline V gene has CDR1 SGHTA and CDR2 FQGNSA.

The chain joins TRBV2 to TRBJ1-2, with 8 bases that match TRBD1. The CDR3 is made up of 14 amino acids. Germline assignment: CDR1 SNHLY and CDR2 FYNNEI. V gave up 8 bases and J gave up 4 bases; unmatched junction bases: 9. CDR3 residues: CASFFGTGLYGYTF. CDR3 bases: TGTGCCAGCTTTTTTGGGACAGGACTCTATGGCTACACCTTC.

The rearrangement uses TRBV5-1 and TRBJ2-3, with 14 bases aligning to TRBD2. J gave up 1 base and V 0 bases, and 16 bases lay outside the gene matches. This CDR3 is built from 22 residues. Germline loops: CDR1 SGHRS, CDR2 YFSETQ. In nucleotides, the CDR3 is TGCGCCAGCAGCTTGGGGAGTTGGGGACTAGCGGGAGTGGAGGTGGGCACAGATACGCAGTATTTT. Translating it yields CASSLGSWGLAGVEVGTDTQYF.

The chain couples TRBV10-3 to TRBJ1-3; 10 bases align to TRBD1. V was pared by 6 bases and J by 6 bases, with 11 bases of the junction left unmatched. CDR1 is ENHRY and CDR2 is SYGVKD in the germline V gene. The CDR3 totals 16 residues. The CDR3 nucleotides read TGTGCCATCAGGGGCATGGGACAGGGGCTCGAAAACACCATATATTTT. Amino acid sequence: CAIRGMGQGLENTIYF.

The rearrangement joins TRBV5-1 to TRBJ1-2; TRBD1 matches 8 bases. V lost 0 bases and J lost 2; bases outside the gene matches: 6. The CDR3 is 16 residues long. The germline CDR1 and CDR2 sequences are SGHRS and YFSETQ. CDR3 in amino acids: CASSLGTGRFNYGYTF. The CDR3 DNA reads as TGCGCCAGCAGCTTGGGGACAGGGCGATTCAACTATGGCTACACCTTC.

The rearrangement links TRBV2 to TRBJ1-2, with D perhaps TRBD1 (6 bases). The V end lost 1 base, the J end lost 4 bases, and 10 bases lay between the germline ends. The CDR3 loop spans 14 amino acids. CDR1 and CDR2 from the germline V gene are SNHLY and FYNNEI. The CDR3 DNA reads TGTGCCAGCAGTGAAGGGAGGACAGCCTATGGCTACACCTTC. Protein sequence: CASSEGRTAYGYTF.

The chain employs TRBV5-4 and TRBJ2-3; 10 positions agree with TRBD2. Germline assignment: CDR1 SGHNT and CDR2 YYREEE (reference sequence). There are 16 residues in the CDR3. V trimming: 3 bases; J trimming: 5 bases; junction bases outside the gene matches: 9. This CDR3 reads CASSWGLSGGEDTQYF. As DNA, the CDR3 is TGTGCCAGCAGCTGGGGACTAAGCGGGGGGGAAGATACGCAGTATTTT.